A selection of T cell receptor beta chains follows, all from one sample in a study of OX40 agonist ivuxolimab in advanced cancers. Assay: immunoSEQ multiplex PCR; the TCRdb copy retains only in-frame clones and omits some. The sample carries 75,000 to 80,000 clones, around 86% recorded once. Sequenced here: CD4+ or CD8+ T cells sorted from blood, sampled in a trial of the OX40 agonist ivuxolimab. The source is an adult with an advanced solid tumor such as melanoma, head and neck, liver or kidney cancer. CDR3s include the opening cysteine and the closing phenylalanine or tryptophan. Fields, in order: D gene, V gene, clone size, J gene, CDR3 DNA, CDR3 protein. D genes are given only for firm matches. Some rows mark clone size as missing; the rest say once, few, many or name a class of expanded clone.

D gene: NA; V gene: TRBV19; clone size: NA; J gene: TRBJ1-5; CDR3 DNA: TGTGCCAGTAGGGCGACAGTCAATCAGCCCCAGCATTTT; CDR3 protein: CASRATVNQPQHF
D gene: NA; V gene: TRBV5-6; clone size: NA; J gene: TRBJ2-7; CDR3 DNA: TGTGCCAGCAGCTTTGAAAGCGAGCAGTACTTC; CDR3 protein: CASSFESEQYF
D gene: NA; V gene: TRBV4-1; clone size: NA; J gene: TRBJ2-3; CDR3 DNA: TGCGCCAGCAGCCCCCTCCTCGGCGGGACTAGCACAGATACGCAGTATTTT; CDR3 protein: CASSPLLGGTSTDTQYF
D gene: NA; V gene: TRBV19; clone size: NA; J gene: TRBJ1-3; CDR3 DNA: TGTGCCAGCCTCCGGGACCCATACTCTGGAAACATCATATATTTT; CDR3 protein: CASLRDPYSGNIIYF
D gene: TRBD2; V gene: TRBV5-1; clone size: NA; J gene: TRBJ2-1; CDR3 DNA: TGCGCCAGCAGCTCCGGACTAGCGGGAGGGCCCTCCTACAATGAGCAGTTCTTC; CDR3 protein: CASSSGLAGGPSYNEQFF
D gene: NA; V gene: TRBV7-2; clone size: NA; J gene: TRBJ2-7; CDR3 DNA: TGTGCCAGCAGCCCCCGGACGACTAGCTACGAGCAGTACTTC; CDR3 protein: CASSPRTTSYEQYF
D gene: NA; V gene: TRBV5-6; clone size: NA; J gene: TRBJ2-4; CDR3 DNA: TGTGCCAGCAGCTTGTGGGGCGTAGCCAAAAACATTCAGTACTTC; CDR3 protein: CASSLWGVAKNIQYF
D gene: NA; V gene: TRBV6-5; clone size: NA; J gene: TRBJ1-2; CDR3 DNA: TGTGCCAGCAGTTCGACAACCTACGGCTACACCTTC; CDR3 protein: CASSSTTYGYTF
D gene: TRBD1; V gene: TRBV7-3; clone size: once; J gene: TRBJ2-1; CDR3 DNA: TGTGCCAGCAGCCGGGACAGGGCCTACAATGAGCAGTTCTTC; CDR3 protein: CASSRDRAYNEQFF
D gene: NA; V gene: TRBV2; clone size: NA; J gene: TRBJ1-4; CDR3 DNA: TGTGCCAGCAGTCGACGGCAGGGCTCTAATGAAAAACTGTTTTTT; CDR3 protein: CASSRRQGSNEKLFF
D gene: NA; V gene: TRBV11-2; clone size: NA; J gene: TRBJ2-1; CDR3 DNA: TGTGCCAGCGGCTTAGGACACGGCGCCAACGACAATGAGCAGTTCTTC; CDR3 protein: CASGLGHGANDNEQFF
D gene: NA; V gene: TRBV11-2; clone size: NA; J gene: TRBJ2-2; CDR3 DNA: TGTGCCAGCAGCTCTGCCTGGTCAGACTACAGGACCGGGGAGCTGTTTTTT; CDR3 protein: CASSSAWSDYRTGELFF
D gene: NA; V gene: TRBV5-6; clone size: NA; J gene: TRBJ1-4; CDR3 DNA: TGTGCCAGCAGCTTGTGGGCAGCAACTAATGAAAAACTGTTTTTT; CDR3 protein: CASSLWAATNEKLFF
D gene: NA; V gene: TRBV30; clone size: NA; J gene: TRBJ2-6; CDR3 DNA: TGTGCCTGGAGCCGGTGGGTAGGGGCCAACGTCCTGACTTTC; CDR3 protein: CAWSRWVGANVLTF
D gene: NA; V gene: TRBV4-3; clone size: NA; J gene: TRBJ1-4; CDR3 DNA: TGCGCCAGCAGCCTTGGGCAGGACCGTCATGAAAAACTGTTTTTT; CDR3 protein: CASSLGQDRHEKLFF
D gene: NA; V gene: TRBV9; clone size: once; J gene: TRBJ1-4; CDR3 DNA: TGTGCCAGCAGTGGAGGGACCTTGGGGAATGAAAAACTGTTTTTT; CDR3 protein: CASSGGTLGNEKLFF
D gene: NA; V gene: TRBV6-5; clone size: NA; J gene: TRBJ2-1; CDR3 DNA: TGTGCCAGCAGTTATCCGAATTCCTACAATGAGCAGTTCTTC; CDR3 protein: CASSYPNSYNEQFF
D gene: TRBD1; V gene: TRBV4-2; clone size: NA; J gene: TRBJ2-1; CDR3 DNA: TGTGCCAGCAGCCCCCAAAGCGGCAGGGGGCATAAAAATGAGCAGTTCTTC; CDR3 protein: CASSPQSGRGHKNEQFF
D gene: NA; V gene: TRBV18; clone size: NA; J gene: TRBJ2-7; CDR3 DNA: TGTGCCAGCTCACCCTACACGAACTACGAGCAGTACTTC; CDR3 protein: CASSPYTNYEQYF
D gene: TRBD1; V gene: TRBV11-2; clone size: NA; J gene: TRBJ1-6; CDR3 DNA: TGTGCCAGCAGCTTAACACAGGGGTATGCACCCACGTTT; CDR3 protein: CASSLTQGYAPTF
D gene: TRBD1; V gene: TRBV5-1; clone size: NA; J gene: TRBJ1-1; CDR3 DNA: TGCGCCAGCTCCCTGGACAGGGGGACTGAAGCTTTCTTT; CDR3 protein: CASSLDRGTEAFF
D gene: NA; V gene: TRBV27; clone size: NA; J gene: TRBJ2-1; CDR3 DNA: TGTGCCAGCAGTTTAGGGGGGTCTTCACTCAATGAGCAGTTCTTC; CDR3 protein: CASSLGGSSLNEQFF
D gene: TRBD2; V gene: TRBV4-3; clone size: NA; J gene: TRBJ2-5; CDR3 DNA: TGCGCCAGCAGCCAAGGTGCTAGCGGGAGTAACCAAGAGACCCAGTACTTC; CDR3 protein: CASSQGASGSNQETQYF
D gene: NA; V gene: TRBV18; clone size: NA; J gene: TRBJ2-4; CDR3 DNA: TGTGCCAGCTCACCGACTACGGGACTCAAAAACATTCAGTACTTC; CDR3 protein: CASSPTTGLKNIQYF
D gene: NA; V gene: TRBV29-1; clone size: NA; J gene: TRBJ2-2; CDR3 DNA: TGCAGCGTTGGAGTCTCGCGGAAGAACACCGGGGAGCTGTTTTTT; CDR3 protein: CSVGVSRKNTGELFF
D gene: NA; V gene: TRBV28; clone size: NA; J gene: TRBJ1-5; CDR3 DNA: TGTGCCATCAGGGGATCCCTAAGCAATCAGCCCCAGCATTTT; CDR3 protein: CAIRGSLSNQPQHF
D gene: NA; V gene: TRBV6-1; clone size: NA; J gene: TRBJ1-3; CDR3 DNA: TGTGCCAGCAGCTCCGGGTTCTCTGGAAACACCATATATTTT; CDR3 protein: CASSSGFSGNTIYF
D gene: TRBD1; V gene: TRBV15; clone size: NA; J gene: TRBJ1-1; CDR3 DNA: TGTGCCACCAGCAAATTCGAGACAGGGGGCACTGAAGCTTTCTTT; CDR3 protein: CATSKFETGGTEAFF
D gene: TRBD1; V gene: TRBV2; clone size: once; J gene: TRBJ1-5; CDR3 DNA: TGTGCCAGCAGGGTCGGGACAGGGAATAATCAGCCCCAGCATTTT; CDR3 protein: CASRVGTGNNQPQHF
D gene: TRBD1; V gene: TRBV27; clone size: NA; J gene: TRBJ1-2; CDR3 DNA: TGTGCCAGCAGTCCCGGACAGGGTAGGAACTATGGCTACACCTTC; CDR3 protein: CASSPGQGRNYGYTF
D gene: NA; V gene: TRBV2; clone size: once; J gene: TRBJ2-2; CDR3 DNA: TGTGCCAGCCGACAGGCCACCGGGGAGCTGTTTTTT; CDR3 protein: CASRQATGELFF
D gene: NA; V gene: TRBV28; clone size: NA; J gene: TRBJ2-2; CDR3 DNA: TGTGCCAGCAGTTCGCGGGACTTTAACACCGGGGAGCTGTTTTTT; CDR3 protein: CASSSRDFNTGELFF
D gene: NA; V gene: TRBV2; clone size: NA; J gene: TRBJ1-5; CDR3 DNA: TGTGCCAGCAGTGAAGCCACCAATCAGCCCCAGCATTTT; CDR3 protein: CASSEATNQPQHF
D gene: NA; V gene: TRBV2; clone size: NA; J gene: TRBJ1-3; CDR3 DNA: TGTGCCAGCAAGGACGGCGGCTCTGGAAACACCATATATTTT; CDR3 protein: CASKDGGSGNTIYF
D gene: NA; V gene: TRBV25-1; clone size: NA; J gene: TRBJ1-1; CDR3 DNA: TGTGCCAGCATGAATGGCGTGAACACTGAAGCTTTCTTT; CDR3 protein: CASMNGVNTEAFF
D gene: TRBD2; V gene: TRBV2; clone size: few; J gene: TRBJ2-5; CDR3 DNA: TGTGCCAGCAGCGTCCTAGCGGAAGAGACCCAGTACTTC; CDR3 protein: CASSVLAEETQYF
D gene: NA; V gene: TRBV2; clone size: NA; J gene: TRBJ2-7; CDR3 DNA: TGTGCCAGCAGAGTTGACAGTAGTGGGTTTTACGAGCAGTACTTC; CDR3 protein: CASRVDSSGFYEQYF
D gene: TRBD2; V gene: TRBV7-2; clone size: once; J gene: TRBJ2-7; CDR3 DNA: TGTGCCAGCAGCCGAAGGACTAGCGGGTCTTACGAGCAGTACTTC; CDR3 protein: CASSRRTSGSYEQYF